What follows are 31 T cell receptor beta chains derived from one specimen sequenced in a study of shared clonotypes between healthy human individuals. Profiled with immunoSEQ multiplex PCR; TCRdb holds only in-frame clones, not every one. The sample lists roughly 500,000 clones, 70% to 80% occurring once. Sequencing used PBMCs. These receptors all stem from a woman aged 40 to 50 in good health. Some clones in this sample may be carry-over from other donors' samples.

This chain joins TRBV7-9 and TRBJ2-1; maybe TRBD2 (6 bases). CDR1 is SEHNR and CDR2 is FQNEAQ in the germline V gene (reference sequence). The V and J ends lost 5 bases and 4 bases respectively, with 18 bases between them. The CDR3 has 16 residues. CDR3 sequence reads: CASSGPREWVYNEQFF. CDR3 nucleotides: TGTGCCAGCAGCGGCCCCCGGGAGTGGGTTTACAATGAGCAGTTCTTC.

The chain joins TRBV6-1 to TRBJ2-1; a possible D gene is TRBD2 (5 bases). Germline V gene sequence: CDR1 MNHNS, CDR2 SASEGT. The CDR3 loop spans 13 amino acids. The V gene lost 1 base and the J gene lost 6 bases, with 7 bases spanning the gap. CDR3 sequence (DNA): TGTGCCAGCAGTGAAGGGGCGGGCAATGAGCAGTTCTTC. Its translation is CASSEGAGNEQFF.

In DNA form, the CDR3 reads TGTGCCAGCAGCTTAGAGAGGTCGACAGGTCTAAACTATGGCTACACCTTC. Translated, it gives CASSLERSTGLNYGYTF. J is TRBJ1-2 and V is TRBV13; D may be TRBD1 (6 bases). The CDR3 sequence is 17 residues long. V dropped 1 base and J dropped 2 bases, with 17 bases sitting between them. The germline V gene has CDR1 PRHDT and CDR2 FYEKMQ (reference sequence).

The gene calls are TRBV14 and TRBJ1-5, with D perhaps matching TRBD1 (5 bases). This CDR3 contains 18 residues. From germline, CDR1 is SGHDN and CDR2 FVKESK. Trimming removed 6 bases at V and 2 bases at J, with 23 bases between. CDR3 loop: CASRTFDWGGIGNQPQHF. For the CDR3, the DNA is TGTGCCAGCAGGACCTTTGATTGGGGGGGAATTGGCAATCAGCCCCAGCATTTT. Based on the CDR3 plus reference TRBV14 and TRBJ1-5, the full variable domain is EAGVTQFPSHSVIEKGQTVTLRCDPISGHDNLYWYRRVMGKEIKFLLHFVKESKQDESGMPNNRFLAERTGGTYSTLKVQPAELEDSGVYFCASRTFDWGGIGNQPQHFGDGTRLSIL.

The V and J genes are TRBV18 and TRBJ2-7; TRBD1 aligns across 8 bases. V dropped 2 bases and J dropped 4; count of bases not matched to a gene: 19. The CDR3 is 19 amino acids. Germline V gene sequence: CDR1 KGHSH, CDR2 LQKENI. CDR3 amino acids: CASSPVGPFKQGGTYEQYF. In DNA form, the CDR3 reads TGTGCCAGCTCACCAGTGGGACCCTTCAAACAGGGGGGTACTTACGAGCAGTACTTC.

The rearrangement joins TRBV28 to TRBJ1-2; unclear D gene. This CDR3 is 15 amino acids long. V gave up 3 bases and J gave up 2 bases, with 13 bases separating them. Germline V gene sequence: CDR1 MDHEN, CDR2 SYDVKM. In DNA, the CDR3 is TGTGCCAGCAGTTTTTCACTGAGCCGAAACTATGGCTACACCTTC. This encodes CASSFSLSRNYGYTF.

V and J are TRBV11-3 and TRBJ2-7, with 9 bases identical to TRBD1. Losses at the gene ends were 5 bases for V and 2 bases for J; bases not matched to a gene: 7. The length of the CDR3 is 15 residues. From germline, CDR1 is SGHNT and CDR2 YENEEA. The CDR3 reads CASSQAGDRAYEQYF. DNA for the CDR3: TGTGCCAGCAGCCAGGCCGGGGACAGGGCCTACGAGCAGTACTTC.

The CDR3 DNA reads TGTGCCAGCAGCGCCTCGGCGGGGACTGAAGCTTTCTTT. It translates to CASSASAGTEAFF. The genes are TRBV14 and TRBJ1-1; unclear D gene. Trimming took off 5 bases at V and 5 bases at J, with 12 bases between the two ends. CDR1 is SGHDN, CDR2 FVKESK, per germline. The CDR3 covers 13 residues.

This clone was seen a handful of times. The rearrangement joins TRBV29-1 to TRBJ2-2, with a tentative D call TRBD1 (5 bases). Germline CDR1 reads SQVTM; CDR2 reads ANQGSEA. The CDR3 covers 15 residues. Trimming shortened V by 4 bases and J by 0 bases, and 12 bases separated the two germline ends. The CDR3 spells CSVGKRGANTGELFF. CDR3 coding DNA: TGCAGCGTTGGTAAAAGGGGCGCGAACACCGGGGAGCTGTTTTTT.

This clone came up a few times. The chain combines TRBV19 with TRBJ1-2; D ambiguous. The germline V gene encodes CDR1 LNHDA and CDR2 SQIVND (reference sequence). V lost 2 bases and J lost 7, with 8 bases in between. The CDR3 is made up of 12 amino acids. The CDR3 reads CASSISGAGYTF. CDR3 nucleotide sequence: TGTGCCAGTAGTATATCGGGTGCTGGCTACACCTTC.

J is TRBJ2-3 and V is TRBV28; D uncertain. V lost 5 bases and J 7 bases, leaving 10 bases between the germline ends. Germline lookup yields CDR1 MDHEN and CDR2 SYDVKM. The CDR3 sequence is 12 residues long. The CDR3 region has the DNA TGTGCCAGCAGTCGACCTACTAATACGCAGTATTTT. Translation: CASSRPTNTQYF. The full variable domain, in which reference TRBV28 and TRBJ2-3 provide the parts outside the CDR3, is DVKVTQSSRYLVKRTGEKVFLECVQDMDHENMFWYRQDPGLGLRLIYFSYDVKMKEKGDIPEGYSVSREKKERFSLILESASTNQTSMYLCASSRPTNTQYFGPGTRLTVL.

The gene calls are TRBV29-1 and TRBJ2-1; D possibly corresponds to TRBD1 (6 bases). Germline V gene data show CDR1 as SQVTM and CDR2 as ANQGSEA. Trimming left V 4 bases short and J 4 bases short, with 17 bases between. The CDR3 runs 15 residues. CDR3 DNA: TGCAGCGTTGGCGCTCCGTCAGGGGCTTACAATGAGCAGTTCTTC. Protein product: CSVGAPSGAYNEQFF.

This chain joins TRBV29-1 and TRBJ2-7, with 9 bases identical to TRBD2. Trimming removed 7 bases from V and 2 bases from J; junction bases left unmatched: 6. The germline gives CDR1 SQVTM, CDR2 ANQGSEA. CDR3 length: 13 amino acids. CDR3: CSGSSGSPYEQYF. In nucleotides, the CDR3 is TGCAGCGGTAGTAGCGGGAGTCCCTACGAGCAGTACTTC.

The chain links TRBV6-1 to TRBJ2-7, with 7 bases aligning to TRBD2. The germline CDR1 and CDR2 sequences are MNHNS and SASEGT. V shed 0 bases, J shed 0 bases, and the junction held 5 bases outside the gene matches. The CDR3 covers 16 residues. This CDR3 reads CASSEALAASSYEQYF. CDR3 nucleotide sequence: TGTGCCAGCAGTGAAGCGCTAGCGGCCAGCTCCTACGAGCAGTACTTC.

The genes are TRBV14 and TRBJ2-7, with a weak D call TRBD1 (5 bases). Germline V gives CDR1 SGHDN, CDR2 FVKESK. The CDR3 contains 14 residues. V gave up 6 bases and J gave up 2 bases, with 14 bases separating them. CDR3 DNA sequence: TGTGCCAGCAGTTGGAGACAGCGTACCTACGAGCAGTACTTC. Translation gives CASSWRQRTYEQYF.

The rearrangement uses TRBV7-2 and TRBJ1-2; D ambiguous. The CDR3 is made up of 15 amino acids. V was cut by 1 base and J by 1 base, with 10 bases left in between. CDR1 is SGHTA, CDR2 FQGNSA, per germline. Here the CDR3 reads CASSLVGSNNYGYTF. The CDR3 DNA reads as TGTGCCAGCAGCTTAGTCGGCAGCAATAACTATGGCTACACCTTC.

CDR3 nucleotides: TGTGCCAGCACCCTTTCGGGAGGTTCCCATGAGCAGTTCTTC. It yields the protein CASTLSGGSHEQFF. The chain is built from TRBV6-1 and TRBJ2-1, with 7 nucleotides matching TRBD2. Trimming removed 7 bases from V and 8 bases from J; junction bases left unmatched: 11. The CDR3 sequence is 14 residues long. The germline V gene has CDR1 MNHNS and CDR2 SASEGT.

The chain is built from TRBV5-1 and TRBJ2-1; D not resolved. This CDR3 has 16 residues. Trimming left V 0 bases short and J 0 bases short, with 10 bases between. Per germline, CDR1 SGHRS and CDR2 YFSETQ. CDR3 region: CASSLGLFSSYNEQFF. The CDR3 DNA reads as TGCGCCAGCAGCTTGGGTCTATTTAGCTCCTACAATGAGCAGTTCTTC. Together with reference TRBV5-1 and TRBJ2-1, the CDR3 gives the full variable domain: KAGVTQTPRYLIKTRGQQVTLSCSPISGHRSVSWYQQTPGQGLQFLFEYFSETQRNKGNFPGRFSGRQFSNSRSEMNVSTLELGDSALYLCASSLGLFSSYNEQFFGPGTRLTVL.

The V call is TRBV2, the J call TRBJ2-7, with 10 bases matching TRBD1. Germline CDR1 is SNHLY and CDR2 is FYNNEI. This CDR3 is built from 14 residues. V was pared by 6 bases and J by 3 bases, with 5 bases of the junction left unmatched. The CDR3 DNA is TGTGCCAGCAGGTTCGGGACAGGGGTCTACGAGCAGTACTTC. It is translated as CASRFGTGVYEQYF.

The chain has TRBV2 and TRBJ2-4, with D possibly TRBD2 on 5 matching bases. This CDR3 is built from 15 residues. Germline V gives CDR1 SNHLY, CDR2 FYNNEI. V lost 5 bases and J 0 bases, leaving 11 bases between the germline ends. The chain's CDR3 is CASSPGIIAKNIQYF. The DNA of the CDR3 is TGTGCCAGCAGTCCCGGGATTATAGCCAAAAACATTCAGTACTTC.

The chain recombines TRBV11-2 with TRBJ1-2, with D possibly matching TRBD1 (6 bases). V was shortened by 1 base and J by 0 bases, with 12 bases between the two germline ends. Germline V gene sequence: CDR1 SGHAT, CDR2 FQNNGV. The CDR3 is 16 residues long. CDR3 sequence: CASSLGLGGANYGYTF. CDR3 coding DNA: TGTGCCAGCAGCTTAGGTCTGGGGGGCGCTAACTATGGCTACACCTTC.

This sequence joins TRBV5-1 and TRBJ1-1; 9 nucleotides align to TRBD1. V trimming: 4 bases; J trimming: 5 bases; junction bases outside the gene matches: 9. CDR1 and CDR2 from the germline V gene are SGHRS and YFSETQ. The CDR3 totals 15 residues. In DNA form, the CDR3 reads TGCGCCAGCAGCCCGGTCGACAGGGGGAGTACTGAAGCTTTCTTT. Translated, it gives CASSPVDRGSTEAFF.

The chain is built from TRBV7-7 and TRBJ1-3, with D unclear. Trimming took off 1 base at V and 2 bases at J, with 3 bases between the two ends. The CDR3 has 13 residues. Germline V gene data show CDR1 as SSHAT and CDR2 as FNYEAQ (reference sequence). CDR3 sequence: CASSLGPGNTIYF. DNA for the CDR3: TGTGCCAGCAGCTTAGGACCTGGAAACACCATATATTTT.

As regards this clone: The same CDR3 can be traced to other DNA sequences in this sample. The chain combines TRBV11-3 with TRBJ1-1; D remains ambiguous. Germline CDR1 reads SGHNT; CDR2 reads YENEEA. This CDR3 has 13 amino acids. Trimming left V 3 bases short and J 0 bases short, with 5 bases between. The CDR3 region has the DNA TGTGCCAGCAGCTTCAATATGAACACTGAAGCTTTCTTT. Residues: CASSFNMNTEAFF.

The V call is TRBV28, the J call TRBJ1-2; no firm D call. In germline, CDR1 is MDHEN, CDR2 SYDVKM. Between the trimmed V and J ends, which lost 6 bases and 5 bases, there was a span of 10 bases. The CDR3 sequence is 12 residues long. CDR3 sequence: CASSDPAYGYTF. CDR3 bases: TGTGCCAGCAGCGACCCAGCATATGGCTACACCTTC.

A word on this clone: A single base separates this from a much larger clone, so it may be a read error. This sample also contains other DNA sequences that code for the same CDR3. The CDR3 loop reads CASSLGIGGNEQYF. The CDR3, as DNA: TGTGCCAGCAGTCTAGGGATAGGGGGTAACGAGCAGTACTTC. The chain is built from TRBV28 and TRBJ2-5, with a possible D match to TRBD1 (6 bases). Judging by the DNA end, TRBJ2-7 fits better; the J call may be wrong. Per germline, CDR1 MDHEN and CDR2 SYDVKM. The length of the CDR3 is 14 residues.

The CDR3 region is CASSLVGANYGYTF. Written as DNA, the CDR3 is TGTGCCAGCAGCTTGGTAGGGGCTAACTATGGCTACACCTTC. The chain employs TRBV5-4 and TRBJ1-2; tentatively, D is TRBD1 (5 bases). V lost 0 bases and J lost 0, with 6 bases in between. Germline-derived CDR1 and CDR2 are SGHNT and YYREEE (reference sequence). The CDR3 totals 14 residues.

CDR3 nucleotides: TGTGCCAGCAGTAAAGGACTAGCGGACTACGAGCAGTACTTC. Translated: CASSKGLADYEQYF. The chain uses TRBV7-2 and TRBJ2-5; 10 nucleotides match TRBD2. Judging by the DNA end, TRBJ2-7 fits better; the J call may be wrong. The CDR3 contains 14 residues. Germline loops: CDR1 SGHTA, CDR2 FQGNSA.

The chain uses TRBV5-1 and TRBJ2-1, with 11 nucleotides matching TRBD2. CDR3 length equals 14 residues. The germline gives CDR1 SGHRS, CDR2 YFSETQ. V lost 1 base, J lost 10 bases, and 4 bases stayed unmatched. The CDR3, as DNA: TGCGCCAGCAGCTTGCTGGGACTAGCGGAGGAGCAGTTCTTC. Translating gives CASSLLGLAEEQFF.

To note about this clone: A much bigger clone sits one base away, suggesting this may be a read error. The chain carries TRBV4-1 and TRBJ2-7; 9 nucleotides line up with TRBD1. CDR3 length: 15 residues. V dropped 4 bases and J dropped 2; count of bases not matched to a gene: 6. Germline V gene data show CDR1 as MGHRA and CDR2 as YSYEKL. As DNA, the CDR3 is TGCGCCAGCAGCCGATTGGGACAGGGAGCCTACGAGCAGTACTTC. Protein: CASSRLGQGAYEQYF.

The rearrangement links TRBV7-2 to TRBJ2-1; 9 bases are a match to TRBD1. The CDR3 extends over 16 amino acids. V lost 0 bases and J lost 4; bases outside the gene matches: 4. The germline V gene encodes CDR1 SGHTA and CDR2 FQGNSA. The CDR3, as DNA: TGTGCCAGCAGCTTAGCTGGGACAGGGACATACAATGAGCAGTTCTTC. Translation: CASSLAGTGTYNEQFF. The full variable domain, completed using reference TRBV7-2 and TRBJ2-1, is GAGVSQSPSNKVTEKGKDVELRCDPISGHTALYWYRQSLGQGLEFLIYFQGNSAPDKSGLPSDRFSAERTGGSVSTLTIQRTQQEDSAVYLCASSLAGTGTYNEQFFGPGTRLTVL.